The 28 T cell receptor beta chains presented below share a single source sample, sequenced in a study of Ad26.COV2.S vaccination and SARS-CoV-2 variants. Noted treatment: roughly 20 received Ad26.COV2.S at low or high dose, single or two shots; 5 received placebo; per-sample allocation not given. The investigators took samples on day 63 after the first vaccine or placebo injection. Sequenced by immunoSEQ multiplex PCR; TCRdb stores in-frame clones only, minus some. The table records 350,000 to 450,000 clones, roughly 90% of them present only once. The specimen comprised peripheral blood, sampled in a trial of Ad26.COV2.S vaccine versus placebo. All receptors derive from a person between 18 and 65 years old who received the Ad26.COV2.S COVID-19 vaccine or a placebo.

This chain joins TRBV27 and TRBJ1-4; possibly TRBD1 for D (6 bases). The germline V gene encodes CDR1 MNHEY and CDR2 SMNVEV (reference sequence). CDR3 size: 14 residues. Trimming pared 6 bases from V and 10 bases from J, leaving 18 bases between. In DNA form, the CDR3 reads TGTGCCAGCAGCAACCCAACAGGGAAAGGAAAACTGTTTTTT. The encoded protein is CASSNPTGKGKLFF.

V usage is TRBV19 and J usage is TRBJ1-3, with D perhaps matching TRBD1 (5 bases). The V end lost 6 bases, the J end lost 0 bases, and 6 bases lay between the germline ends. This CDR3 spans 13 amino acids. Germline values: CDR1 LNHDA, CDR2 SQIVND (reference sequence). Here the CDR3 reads CASRGTSGNTIYF. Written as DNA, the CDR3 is TGTGCCAGTAGGGGGACCTCTGGAAACACCATATATTTT. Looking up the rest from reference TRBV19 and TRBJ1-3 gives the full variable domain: DGGITQSPKYLFRKEGQNVTLSCEQNLNHDAMYWYRQDPGQGLRLIYYSQIVNDFQKGDIAEGYSVSREKKESFPLTVTSAQKNPTAFYLCASRGTSGNTIYFGEGSWLTVV.

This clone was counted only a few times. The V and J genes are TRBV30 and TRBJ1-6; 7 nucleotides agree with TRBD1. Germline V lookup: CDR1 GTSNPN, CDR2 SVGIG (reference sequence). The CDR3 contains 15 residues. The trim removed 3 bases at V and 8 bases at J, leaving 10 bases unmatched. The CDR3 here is CAWSRKGAIDSPLHF. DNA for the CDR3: TGTGCCTGGAGCCGAAAGGGGGCGATTGATTCACCCCTCCACTTT.

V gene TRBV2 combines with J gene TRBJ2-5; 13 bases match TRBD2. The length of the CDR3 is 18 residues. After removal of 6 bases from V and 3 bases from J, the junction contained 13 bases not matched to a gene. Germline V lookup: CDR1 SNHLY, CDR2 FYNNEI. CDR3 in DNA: TGTGCCAGCAGCCCAGGGACTAGCGGGGATCTATTGGAAGAGACCCAGTACTTC. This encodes CASSPGTSGDLLEETQYF.

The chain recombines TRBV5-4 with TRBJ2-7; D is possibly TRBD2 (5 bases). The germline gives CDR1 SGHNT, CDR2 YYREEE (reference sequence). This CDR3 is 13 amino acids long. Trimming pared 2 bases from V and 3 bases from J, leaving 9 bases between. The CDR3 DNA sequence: TGTGCCAGCAGCTTCGGGGTACACTACGAGCAGTACTTC. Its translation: CASSFGVHYEQYF. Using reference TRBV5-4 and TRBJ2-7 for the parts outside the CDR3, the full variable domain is ETGVTQSPTHLIKTRGQQVTLRCSSQSGHNTVSWYQQALGQGPQFIFQYYREEENGRGNFPPRFSGLQFPNYSSELNVNALELDDSALYLCASSFGVHYEQYFGPGTRLTVT.

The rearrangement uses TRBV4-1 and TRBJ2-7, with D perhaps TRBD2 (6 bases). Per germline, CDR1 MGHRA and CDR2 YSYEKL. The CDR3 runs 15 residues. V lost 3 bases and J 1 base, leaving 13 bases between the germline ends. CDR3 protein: CASSQTSGGSYEQYF. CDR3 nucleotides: TGCGCCAGCAGCCAGACTAGTGGGGGGTCCTACGAGCAGTACTTC.

DNA for the CDR3: TGTGCCAGCAGCCAAAGGGACAGGGGCCTTAGGTCCTACAATGAGCAGTTCTTC. Residues: CASSQRDRGLRSYNEQFF. V usage is TRBV3-1 (or the pseudogene TRBV3-2) and J usage is TRBJ2-1, with 10 bases matching TRBD1. V was pared by 2 bases and J by 1 base, with 8 bases of the junction left unmatched. The length of the CDR3 is 18 residues. Germline V gene sequence: CDR1 LGHDT, CDR2 YNNKEL (reference sequence).

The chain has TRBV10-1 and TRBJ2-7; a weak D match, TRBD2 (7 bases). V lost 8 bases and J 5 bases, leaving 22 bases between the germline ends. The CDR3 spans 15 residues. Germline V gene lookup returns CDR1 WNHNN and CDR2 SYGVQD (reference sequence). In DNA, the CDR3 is TGCGCCAGCTCCAGGCGGGGGCCCCCTCCGGACGAGCAGTACTTC. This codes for CASSRRGPPPDEQYF.

In nucleotides, the CDR3 is TGTGCCAGCAGCCGTAGGACAGGGGGTGAGGAAAAACTGTTTTTT. This encodes CASSRRTGGEEKLFF. The J gene is TRBJ1-4, the V gene TRBV2; 10 bases match TRBD1. The CDR3 runs to 15 residues. Germline V gene lookup returns CDR1 SNHLY and CDR2 FYNNEI. V lost 6 bases, J lost 8 bases, and 9 bases stayed unmatched.

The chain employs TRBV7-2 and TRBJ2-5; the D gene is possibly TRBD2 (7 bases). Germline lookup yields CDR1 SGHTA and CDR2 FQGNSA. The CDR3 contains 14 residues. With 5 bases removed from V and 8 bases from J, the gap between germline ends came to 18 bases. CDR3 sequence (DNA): TGTGCCAGCAGCCCTGACTCGGGGGGCTACACCCAGTACTTC. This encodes CASSPDSGGYTQYF.

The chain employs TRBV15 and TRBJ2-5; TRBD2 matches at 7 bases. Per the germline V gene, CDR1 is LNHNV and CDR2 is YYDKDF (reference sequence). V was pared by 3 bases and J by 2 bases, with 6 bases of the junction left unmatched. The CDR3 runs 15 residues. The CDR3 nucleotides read TGTGCCACCAGCAGCCCCTCGCGGGGGCAAGAGACCCAGTACTTC. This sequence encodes CATSSPSRGQETQYF.

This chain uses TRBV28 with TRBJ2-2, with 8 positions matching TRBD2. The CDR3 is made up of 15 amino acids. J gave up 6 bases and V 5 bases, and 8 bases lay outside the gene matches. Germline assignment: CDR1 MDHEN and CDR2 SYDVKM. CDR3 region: CASSPPTSAAGELFF. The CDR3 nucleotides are TGTGCCAGCAGTCCGCCGACTAGCGCGGCCGGGGAGCTGTTTTTT.

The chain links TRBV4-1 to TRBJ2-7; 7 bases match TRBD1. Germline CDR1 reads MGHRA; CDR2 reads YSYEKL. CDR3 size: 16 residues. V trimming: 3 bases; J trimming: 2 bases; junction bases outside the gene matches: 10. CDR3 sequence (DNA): TGCGCCAGCAGCCACTCCACAGGGGTTAGCGCCTACGAGCAGTACTTC. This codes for CASSHSTGVSAYEQYF.

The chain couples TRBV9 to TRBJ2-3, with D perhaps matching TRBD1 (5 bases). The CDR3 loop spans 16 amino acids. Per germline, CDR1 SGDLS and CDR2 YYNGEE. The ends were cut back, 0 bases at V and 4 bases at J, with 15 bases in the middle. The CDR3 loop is CASSVGPGTGPDTQYF. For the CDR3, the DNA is TGTGCCAGCAGCGTAGGCCCCGGCACAGGCCCAGATACGCAGTATTTT.

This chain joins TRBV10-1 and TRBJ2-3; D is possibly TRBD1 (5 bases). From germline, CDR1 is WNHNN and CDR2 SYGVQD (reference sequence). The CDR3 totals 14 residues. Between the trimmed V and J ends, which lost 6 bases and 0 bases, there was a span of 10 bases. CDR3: CASSETESTDTQYF. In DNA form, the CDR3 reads TGCGCCAGCAGCGAGACAGAAAGCACAGATACGCAGTATTTT.

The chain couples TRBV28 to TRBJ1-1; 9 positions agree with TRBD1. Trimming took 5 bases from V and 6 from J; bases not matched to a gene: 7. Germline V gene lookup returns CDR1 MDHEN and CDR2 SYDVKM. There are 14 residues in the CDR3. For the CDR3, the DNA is TGTGCCAGCAGTCCCGGGACAGGGTTCTCTGAAGCTTTCTTT. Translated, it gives CASSPGTGFSEAFF. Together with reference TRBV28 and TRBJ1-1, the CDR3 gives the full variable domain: DVKVTQSSRYLVKRTGEKVFLECVQDMDHENMFWYRQDPGLGLRLIYFSYDVKMKEKGDIPEGYSVSREKKERFSLILESASTNQTSMYLCASSPGTGFSEAFFGQGTRLTVV.

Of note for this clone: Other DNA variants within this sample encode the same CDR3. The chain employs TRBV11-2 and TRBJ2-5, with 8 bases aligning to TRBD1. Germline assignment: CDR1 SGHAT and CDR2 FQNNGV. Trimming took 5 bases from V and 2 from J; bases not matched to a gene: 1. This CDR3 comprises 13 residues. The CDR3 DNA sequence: TGTGCCAGCAGCAGGGACAGGCAAGAGACCCAGTACTTC. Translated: CASSRDRQETQYF.

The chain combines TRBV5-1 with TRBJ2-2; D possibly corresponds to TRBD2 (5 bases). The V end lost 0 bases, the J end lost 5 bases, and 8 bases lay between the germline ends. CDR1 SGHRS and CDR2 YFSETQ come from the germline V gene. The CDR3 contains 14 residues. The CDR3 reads CASSLVPGTGELFF. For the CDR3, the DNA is TGCGCCAGCAGCTTGGTTCCGGGGACCGGGGAGCTGTTTTTT.

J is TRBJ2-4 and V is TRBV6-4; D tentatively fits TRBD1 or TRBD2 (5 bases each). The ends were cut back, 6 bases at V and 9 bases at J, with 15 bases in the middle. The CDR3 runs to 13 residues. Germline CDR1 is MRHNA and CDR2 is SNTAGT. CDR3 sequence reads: CASRSPGRPIQYF. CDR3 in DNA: TGTGCCAGCAGAAGTCCGGGACGACCCATTCAGTACTTC.

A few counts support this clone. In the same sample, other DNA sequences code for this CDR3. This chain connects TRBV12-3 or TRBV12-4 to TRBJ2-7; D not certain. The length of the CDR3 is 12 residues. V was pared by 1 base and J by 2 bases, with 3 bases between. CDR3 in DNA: TGTGCCAGCAGTTTAGTGCCCTACGAGCAGTACTTC. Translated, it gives CASSLVPYEQYF.

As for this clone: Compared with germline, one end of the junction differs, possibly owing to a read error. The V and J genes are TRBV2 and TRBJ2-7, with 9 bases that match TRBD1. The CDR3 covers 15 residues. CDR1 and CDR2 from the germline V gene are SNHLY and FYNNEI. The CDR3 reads CASSEALQQGARLDF. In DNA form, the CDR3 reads TGTGCCAGCAGTGAAGCACTCCAACAGGGGGCGCGGTTGGACTTC.

CDR3 residues: CASSGYRGGYEQYF. CDR3 in DNA: TGTGCCAGCAGTGGCTACAGGGGAGGCTACGAGCAGTACTTC. The rearrangement joins TRBV25-1 to TRBJ2-7; a possible D gene is TRBD1 (7 bases). Trimming took 4 bases from V and 3 from J, leaving 13 bases between them. Germline CDR1 is MGHDK and CDR2 is SYGVNS. The CDR3 consists of 14 residues.

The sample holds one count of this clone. CDR3 bases: TGTGCCAGCAGCTTGAGGCCGGACTATGGCTACACCTTC. This translates into CASSLRPDYGYTF. The chain links TRBV5-8 to TRBJ1-2; D call uncertain. This CDR3 has 13 residues. The germline V gene encodes CDR1 SGHTS and CDR2 YDEGEE. The V gene lost 1 base and the J gene lost 3 bases, with 7 bases spanning the gap. The full variable domain, completed using reference TRBV5-8 and TRBJ1-2, is EAGVTQSPTHLIKTRGQQATLRCSPISGHTSVYWYQQALGLGLQFLLWYDEGEERNRGNFPPRFSGRQFPNYSSELNVNALELEDSALYLCASSLRPDYGYTFGSGTRLTVV.

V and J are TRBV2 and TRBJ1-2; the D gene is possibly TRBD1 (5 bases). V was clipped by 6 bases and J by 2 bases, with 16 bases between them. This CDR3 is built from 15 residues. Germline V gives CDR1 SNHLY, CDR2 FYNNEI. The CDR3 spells CASSQGQGPNYGYTF. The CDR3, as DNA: TGTGCCAGCAGCCAAGGGCAGGGACCCAACTATGGCTACACCTTC.

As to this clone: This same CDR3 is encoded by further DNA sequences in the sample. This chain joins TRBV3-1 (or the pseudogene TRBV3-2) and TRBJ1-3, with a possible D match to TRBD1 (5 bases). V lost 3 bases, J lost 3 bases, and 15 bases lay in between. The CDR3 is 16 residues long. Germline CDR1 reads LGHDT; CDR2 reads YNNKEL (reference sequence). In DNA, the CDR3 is TGTGCCAGCAGCCATCCTCAGGGAGCTGATGGAAACACCATATATTTT. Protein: CASSHPQGADGNTIYF.

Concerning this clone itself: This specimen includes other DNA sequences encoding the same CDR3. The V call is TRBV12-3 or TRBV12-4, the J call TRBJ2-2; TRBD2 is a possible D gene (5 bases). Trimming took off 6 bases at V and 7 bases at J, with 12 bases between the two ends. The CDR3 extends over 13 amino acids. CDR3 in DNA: TGTGCCAGCAGCTTATCAGGACTCGGGGAGCTGTTTTTT. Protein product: CASSLSGLGELFF.

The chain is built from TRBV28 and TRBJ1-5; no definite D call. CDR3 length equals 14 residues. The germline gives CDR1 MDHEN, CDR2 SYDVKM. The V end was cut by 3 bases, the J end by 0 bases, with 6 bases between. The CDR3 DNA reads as TGTGCCAGCAGTTTGTACAATAGCAATCAGCCCCAGCATTTT. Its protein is CASSLYNSNQPQHF.

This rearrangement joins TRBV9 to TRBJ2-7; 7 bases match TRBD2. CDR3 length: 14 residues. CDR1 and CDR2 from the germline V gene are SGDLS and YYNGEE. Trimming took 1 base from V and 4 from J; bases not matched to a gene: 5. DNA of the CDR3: TGTGCCAGCAGCGTAACCGGGGGGTGGTACGAGCAGTACTTC. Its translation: CASSVTGGWYEQYF.